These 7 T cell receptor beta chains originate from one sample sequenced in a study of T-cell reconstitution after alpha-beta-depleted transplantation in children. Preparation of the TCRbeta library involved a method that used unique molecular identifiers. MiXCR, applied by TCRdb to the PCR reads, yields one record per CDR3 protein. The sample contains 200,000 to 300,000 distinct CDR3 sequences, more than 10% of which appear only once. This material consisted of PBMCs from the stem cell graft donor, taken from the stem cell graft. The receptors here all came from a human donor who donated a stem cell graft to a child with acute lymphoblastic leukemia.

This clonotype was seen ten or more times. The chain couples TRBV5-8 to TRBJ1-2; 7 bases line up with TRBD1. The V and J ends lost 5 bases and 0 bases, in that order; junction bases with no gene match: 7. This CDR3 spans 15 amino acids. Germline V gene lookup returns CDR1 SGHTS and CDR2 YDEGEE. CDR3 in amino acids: CASSSGTVANYGYTF. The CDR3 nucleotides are TGTGCCAGCAGTTCTGGGACAGTAGCTAACTATGGCTACACCTTC.

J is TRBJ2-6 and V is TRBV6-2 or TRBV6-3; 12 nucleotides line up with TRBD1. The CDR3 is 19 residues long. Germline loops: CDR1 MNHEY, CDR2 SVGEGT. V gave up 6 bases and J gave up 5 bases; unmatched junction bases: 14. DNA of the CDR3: TGTGCCAGCAGCGCCGCCCGGGACAGGGGGCCTCCGTGGGCCAACGTCCTGACTTTC. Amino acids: CASSAARDRGPPWANVLTF.

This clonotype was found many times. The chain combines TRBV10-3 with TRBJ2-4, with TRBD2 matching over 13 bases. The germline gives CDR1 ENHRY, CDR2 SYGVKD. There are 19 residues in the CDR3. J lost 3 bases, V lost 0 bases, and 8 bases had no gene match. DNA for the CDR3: TGTGCCATCAGTGAGTCAGGACTAGCGGGAGTGGAGAACAAAAACATTCAGTACTTC. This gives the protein CAISESGLAGVENKNIQYF.

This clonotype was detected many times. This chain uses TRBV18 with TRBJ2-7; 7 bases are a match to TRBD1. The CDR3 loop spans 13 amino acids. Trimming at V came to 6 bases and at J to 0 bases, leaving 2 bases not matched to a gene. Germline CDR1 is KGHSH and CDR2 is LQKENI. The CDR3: CASSRDSSYEQYF. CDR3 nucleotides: TGTGCCAGCTCCCGGGACAGCTCCTACGAGCAGTACTTC. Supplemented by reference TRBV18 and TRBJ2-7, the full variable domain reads NAGVMQNPRHLVRRRGQEARLRCSPMKGHSHVYWYRQLPEEGLKFMVYLQKENIIDESGMPKERFSAEFPKEGPSILRIQQVVRGDSAAYFCASSRDSSYEQYFGPGTRLTVT.

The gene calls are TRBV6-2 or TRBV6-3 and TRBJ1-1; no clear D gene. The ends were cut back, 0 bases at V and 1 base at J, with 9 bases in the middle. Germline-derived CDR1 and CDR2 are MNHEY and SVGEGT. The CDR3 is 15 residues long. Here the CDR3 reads CASSYSRPRNTEAFF. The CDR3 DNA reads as TGTGCCAGCAGTTACTCCCGGCCAAGGAACACTGAAGCTTTCTTT.

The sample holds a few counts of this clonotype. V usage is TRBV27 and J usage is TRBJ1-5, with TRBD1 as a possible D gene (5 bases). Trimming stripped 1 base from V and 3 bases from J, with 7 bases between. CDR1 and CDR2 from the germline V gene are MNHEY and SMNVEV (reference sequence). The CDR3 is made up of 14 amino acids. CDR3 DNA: TGTGCCAGCAGTTTATTAGGGGACAATCAGCCCCAGCATTTT. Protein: CASSLLGDNQPQHF.

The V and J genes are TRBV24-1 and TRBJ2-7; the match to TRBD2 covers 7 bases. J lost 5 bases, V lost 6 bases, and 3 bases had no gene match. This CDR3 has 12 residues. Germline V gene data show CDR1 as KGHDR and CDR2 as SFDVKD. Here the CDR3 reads CATSRRGDEQYF. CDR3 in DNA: TGTGCCACCAGTCGACGGGGGGACGAGCAGTACTTC.